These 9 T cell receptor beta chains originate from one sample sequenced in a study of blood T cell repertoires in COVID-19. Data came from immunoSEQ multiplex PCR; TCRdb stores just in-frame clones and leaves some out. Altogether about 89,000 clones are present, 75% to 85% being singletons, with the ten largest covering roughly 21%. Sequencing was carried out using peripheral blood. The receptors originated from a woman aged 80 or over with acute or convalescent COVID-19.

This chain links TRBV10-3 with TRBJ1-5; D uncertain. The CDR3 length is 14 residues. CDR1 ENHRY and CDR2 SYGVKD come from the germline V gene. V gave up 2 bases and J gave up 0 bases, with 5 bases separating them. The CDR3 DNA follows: TGTGCCATCAGTGAGGAGTATAGCAATCAGCCCCAGCATTTT. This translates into CAISEEYSNQPQHF.

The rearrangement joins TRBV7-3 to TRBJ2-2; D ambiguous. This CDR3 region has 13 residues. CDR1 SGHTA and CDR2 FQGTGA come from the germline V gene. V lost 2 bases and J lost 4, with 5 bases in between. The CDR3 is CASSLYGTGELFF. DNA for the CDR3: TGTGCCAGCAGCTTATACGGCACCGGGGAGCTGTTTTTT.

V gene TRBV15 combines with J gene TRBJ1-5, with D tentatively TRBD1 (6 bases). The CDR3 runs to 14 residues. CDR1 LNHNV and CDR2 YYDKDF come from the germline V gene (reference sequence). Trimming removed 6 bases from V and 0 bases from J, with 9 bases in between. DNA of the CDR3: TGTGCCACCAGTTCAGGGGATAGCAATCAGCCCCAGCATTTT. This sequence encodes CATSSGDSNQPQHF.

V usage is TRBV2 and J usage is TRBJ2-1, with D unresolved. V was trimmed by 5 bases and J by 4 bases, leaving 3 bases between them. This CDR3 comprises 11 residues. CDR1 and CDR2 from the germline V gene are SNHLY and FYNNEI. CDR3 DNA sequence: TGTGCCAGCAGTCAATACAATGAGCAGTTCTTC. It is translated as CASSQYNEQFF.

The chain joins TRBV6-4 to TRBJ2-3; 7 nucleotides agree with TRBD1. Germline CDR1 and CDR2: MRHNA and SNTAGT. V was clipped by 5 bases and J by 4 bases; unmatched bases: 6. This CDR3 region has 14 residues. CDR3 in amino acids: CASSSRQGADTQYF. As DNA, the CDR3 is TGTGCCAGCAGTTCAAGACAGGGTGCAGATACGCAGTATTTT.

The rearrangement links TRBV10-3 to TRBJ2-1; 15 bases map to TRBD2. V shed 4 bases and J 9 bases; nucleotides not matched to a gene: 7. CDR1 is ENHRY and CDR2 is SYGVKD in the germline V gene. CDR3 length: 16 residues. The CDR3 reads CAISGTSGRAMGEQFF. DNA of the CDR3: TGTGCCATCAGTGGGACTAGCGGGAGGGCCATGGGTGAGCAGTTCTTC.

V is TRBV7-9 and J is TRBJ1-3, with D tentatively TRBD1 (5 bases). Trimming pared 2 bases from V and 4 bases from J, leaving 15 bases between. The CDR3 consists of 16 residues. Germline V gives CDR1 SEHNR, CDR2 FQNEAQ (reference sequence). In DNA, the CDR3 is TGTGCCAGCAGCTTAAGCCCACAGGCGGGAGGAAACACCATATATTTT. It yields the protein CASSLSPQAGGNTIYF.

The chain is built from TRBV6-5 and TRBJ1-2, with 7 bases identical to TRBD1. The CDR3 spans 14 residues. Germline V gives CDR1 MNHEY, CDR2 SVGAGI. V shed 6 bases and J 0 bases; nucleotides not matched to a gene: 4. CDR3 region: CASRGQQANYGYTF. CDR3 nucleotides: TGTGCCAGCAGGGGACAGCAGGCTAACTATGGCTACACCTTC.

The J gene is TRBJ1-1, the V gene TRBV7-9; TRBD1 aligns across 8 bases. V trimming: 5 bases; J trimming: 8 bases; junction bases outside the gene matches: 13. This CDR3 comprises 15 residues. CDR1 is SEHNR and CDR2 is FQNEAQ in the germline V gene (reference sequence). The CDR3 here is CASSARTGPMTEAFF. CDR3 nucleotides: TGTGCCAGCAGCGCCCGGACAGGGCCAATGACCGAAGCTTTCTTT.